This T cell receptor (beta chain) was obtained from a study of T-cell memory formation after mild COVID-19. Study-wide points: While clones contracting from day 15 to 85 were balanced between CD4 and CD8, later expanders leaned CD4+. Day 37-peaking second-wave clones had unconfirmed SARS-CoV-2 specificity.

Trimming cost V 0 bases and J 4 bases, with 9 bases left between them. Germline CDR1 LGHDT, CDR2 YNNKEL (reference sequence). The CDR3 runs to 14 residues. A 5'RACE reaction primed in the constant segment made cDNA libraries of TCR alpha and TCR beta, and these carried sample barcodes and UMIs. MiXCR, applied by TCRdb to the 5' RACE reads, yields one record per CDR3 protein. The repertoire holds just under 150,000 distinct CDR3 sequences, with about 19% as singletons. This clonotype came up a few times. Antigen: not known. Sequencing was performed on PBMCs or a T cell subset sorted from them (not recorded which). This TCR was sampled from an adult woman who had mild COVID-19 (a few samples of this study predate the infection). Cell type and time point are not known. The genes are TRBV3-1 and TRBJ1-2; the D is unclear. The CDR3 is CASSQEVPSYGYTF. The CDR3 coding sequence is TGTGCCAGCAGCCAAGAAGTCCCAAGCTATGGCTACACCTTC.